This TCR beta chain was retrieved from a study of shared clonotypes between healthy human individuals (dated by TCRdb to about 2020). Concerning the study at large: The cohort comprised a couple of women and a few men aged 18 to 49 years. Per donor, three plates each were used for CD4 naive and CD4 memory, two for CD8 naive, and one for CD8 memory. To estimate repertoire size and how much clonotype sharing occurs between individuals, the study deeply sequenced the blood TCR repertoires of five healthy adults. To increase sequencing depth and limit assay-specific biases, TCR repertoire library preparation and sequencing were carried out by different laboratories using diverse techniques. Each donor's leukapheresis produced roughly between about 0.9 and 9.5 billion PBMCs. The study at large found these results: The small number of donors limited the genetic and exposure-history diversity represented. Naive subsets generally had larger estimated clonotype richness than memory subsets. Sharing across a few donors was observed for 5% to 6.5% of naive CD4, 3% to 3.5% of naive CD8, 2.3% of memory CD4, and over 0.3% of memory CD8 clonotypes. Pairwise subsampling led to the expectation that sequencing depth would affect the degree of clonotype sharing among donors. Incomplete sequencing was indicated by rarefaction of sorted-subset datasets, despite the large sequencing depth. Sampling was restricted to blood, and TCR repertoires in tissues likely differ from the TCR repertoires found in blood. Higher generation probabilities were observed for clonotypes shared by all four sorted-subset donors than for non-shared clonotypes.

Using the deep immunoSEQ assay, TCR CDR3 regions were amplified from genomic DNA by multiplex PCR. Genomic DNA extracted from each cell subset was distributed evenly over all wells of several immunoSEQ 96-well plates, and each plate served as one replicate. Each replicate PCR for sorted subsets received roughly 0.2 ug genomic DNA, equal to 30,000 or so T cell genomes. The purified libraries were quantified using a Qubit 3.0 fluorometer, sized with a Bioanalyzer 2100, and then quantified again using the KAPA Library Quantification kit. Every immunoSEQ 96-well plate was sequenced on a dedicated single-read 150-cycle Illumina NextSeq 550 flow cell. From the authors' description of their analysis: Because only junctional sequences without quality scores were contained in the immunoSEQ output, filtering matching that applied to full-length reads could not be performed. To assign V/J genes and CDR3, sequences were annotated using PyIR, a Python wrapper for IgBLAST v1.9, with IMGT germline references. Reads were removed for weak V/J assignments (E-value above 1e-6), missing CDR3, stop codons, out-of-frame junctions, or ambiguous translated residues. V3J clonotypes were defined as sequences sharing the same inferred V gene, J gene, and CDR3 amino acid sequence. Percentage overlap between repertoires was computed as shared unique clonotypes divided by the size of the smaller repertoire. RTK rarefaction, the Chao1 estimator, and Recon v2.1 estimates of unobserved clonotypes were used to assess repertoire richness. Generation probabilities for all TCRbeta clonotypes obtained by the gDNA method from a few donors were computed using OLGA. Held by TCRdb, this immuneACCESS table contains in-frame sequences only and omits some clones. Under half of the omission traces to an unresolved V gene where checked; the cause of the rest is unknown. The DNA was the basis for D and trimming; V, J and clone size are from that table. Counted in this sample were millions of clones; approximately 93% of them appeared once. Together, the top ten hold 0.39% of the sample.

As concerns this clone: The antigen this receptor binds is unknown. No qualities accompany the bases; no much larger clone lies one base away.

The donors were healthy, HIV-negative adults who had no recently reported acute infections or vaccinations. Every donor was a Caucasian adult residing in Nashville, Tennessee, USA. CD4+ T cells were enriched by magnetic negative selection; naive cells were then positively selected on CD45RA, and the negative fraction formed the memory subset. After blood collection by leukapheresis, PBMCs were isolated using Ficoll-Histopaque density gradient centrifugation and then cryopreserved in the vapor phase of liquid nitrogen. Purity and quantity of every magnetically sorted T cell population were checked by analytical flow cytometry. Genomic DNA was isolated from every sorted fraction and measured by UV absorbance on a Nanodrop 2000c. Ends trimmed: V by 5 bases, J by 5 bases; bases unmatched to a gene: 7. The CDR3 has 16 amino acids, counting the end cysteine and phenylalanine. CDR3 DNA is the only sequence kept; it has 48 bases, read in frame from the first base. Taken from the germline V gene (reference sequence), the CDR1 and CDR2 loops are MNHEY and SMNVEV.

The receptor's source is a man between 18 and 29 years old in good health. Some clones in this sample may be carry-over from other donors' samples. Sequenced: naive CD4+ T cells from PBMCs. Interpreted using the paper, the cell subset or site label stands for: CD45RA+ positively selected. The chain couples TRBV27 to TRBJ2-1, with 12 bases in between that match TRBD2. The DNA is TGTGCCAGCAGTCCCCGACTAGCGGGAGACGACAATGAGCAGTTCTTC. Its protein product is CASSPRLAGDDNEQFF.